Included here is one TCR beta chain sequence, with context. As yet, its antigen is unknown. The sample originates from a study of T-cell memory formation after mild COVID-19. Findings and limits, study-wide: Unconfirmed was the SARS-CoV-2 specificity of second-wave clones that peaked on day 37. A second wave expanding day 15 to 37 was CD4+-biased; contracting clones were balanced. Largely, contracting CD4+ clones fell within CM and EM, and contracting CD8+ clones within EMRA.

5'RACE, which relied on constant-segment primers, yielded TCR alpha and TCR beta cDNA libraries carrying sample barcodes and UMIs. TCRdb recomputed calls from the 5' RACE reads with MiXCR, one row per CDR3 protein. The sample consists of hundreds of thousands of distinct CDR3 sequences, nearly 25% of them appearing once. This TCR was recovered from an adult woman who had mild COVID-19 (a few samples of this study predate the infection). Cell type and time point are not known. The sequenced material came from PBMCs or a T cell subset sorted from them (not recorded which).

In DNA, the CDR3 is TGCAGTGCTAGAGGACTAGGAGAAAACGAGCAGTACTTC. This sequence encodes CSARGLGENEQYF. The chain couples TRBV20-1 to TRBJ2-7; the D gene is possibly TRBD2 (6 bases). Germline-derived CDR1 and CDR2 are DFQATT and SNEGSKA (reference sequence). The CDR3 extends over 13 amino acids. The V and J ends lost 1 base and 5 bases respectively, with 12 bases between them.